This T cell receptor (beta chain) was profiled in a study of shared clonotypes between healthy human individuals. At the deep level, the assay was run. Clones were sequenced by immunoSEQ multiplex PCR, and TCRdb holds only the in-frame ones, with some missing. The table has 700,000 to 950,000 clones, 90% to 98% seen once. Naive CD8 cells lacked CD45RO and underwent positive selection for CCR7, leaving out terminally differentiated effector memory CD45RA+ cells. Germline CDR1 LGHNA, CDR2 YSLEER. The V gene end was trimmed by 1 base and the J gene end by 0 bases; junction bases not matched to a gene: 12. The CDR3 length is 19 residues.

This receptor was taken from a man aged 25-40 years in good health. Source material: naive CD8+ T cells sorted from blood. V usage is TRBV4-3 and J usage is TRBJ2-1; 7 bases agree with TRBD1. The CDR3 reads CASSQVIGGQPSSYNEQFF. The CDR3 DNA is TGCGCCAGCAGCCAAGTAATAGGGGGCCAACCTTCCTCCTACAATGAGCAGTTCTTC.